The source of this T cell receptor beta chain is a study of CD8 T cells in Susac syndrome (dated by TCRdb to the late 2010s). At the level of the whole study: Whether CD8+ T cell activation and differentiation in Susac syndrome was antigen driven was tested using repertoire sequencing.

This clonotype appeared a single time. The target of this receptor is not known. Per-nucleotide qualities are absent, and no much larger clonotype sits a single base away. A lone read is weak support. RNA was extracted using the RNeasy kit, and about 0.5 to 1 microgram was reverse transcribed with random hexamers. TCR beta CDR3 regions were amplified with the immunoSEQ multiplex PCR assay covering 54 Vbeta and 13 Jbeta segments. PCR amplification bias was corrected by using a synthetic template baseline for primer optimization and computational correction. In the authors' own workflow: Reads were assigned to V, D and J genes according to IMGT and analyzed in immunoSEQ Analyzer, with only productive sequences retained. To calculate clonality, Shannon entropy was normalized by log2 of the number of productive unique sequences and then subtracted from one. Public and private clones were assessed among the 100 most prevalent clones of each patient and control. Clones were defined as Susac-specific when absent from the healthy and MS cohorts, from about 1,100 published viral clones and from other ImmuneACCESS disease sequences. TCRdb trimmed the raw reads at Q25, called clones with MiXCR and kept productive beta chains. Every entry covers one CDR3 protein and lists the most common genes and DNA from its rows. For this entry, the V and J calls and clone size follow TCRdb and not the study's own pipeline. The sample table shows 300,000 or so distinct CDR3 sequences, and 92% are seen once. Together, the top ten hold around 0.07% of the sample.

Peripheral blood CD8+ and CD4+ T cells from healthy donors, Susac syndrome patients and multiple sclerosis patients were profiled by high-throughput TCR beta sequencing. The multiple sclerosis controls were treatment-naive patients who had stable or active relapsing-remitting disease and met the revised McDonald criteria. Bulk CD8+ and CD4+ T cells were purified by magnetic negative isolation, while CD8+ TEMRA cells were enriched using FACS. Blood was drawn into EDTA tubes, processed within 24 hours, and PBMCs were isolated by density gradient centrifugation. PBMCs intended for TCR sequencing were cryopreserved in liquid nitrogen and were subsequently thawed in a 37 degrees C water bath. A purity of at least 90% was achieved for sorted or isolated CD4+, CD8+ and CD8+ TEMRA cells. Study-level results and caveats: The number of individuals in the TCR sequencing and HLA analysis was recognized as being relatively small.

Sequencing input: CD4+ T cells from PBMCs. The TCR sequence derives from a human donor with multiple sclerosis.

The DNA sequence is as follows: TGTGCCAGCAGTGTTTGGGTCAACACCGGGGAGCTGTTTTTT. Translation gives CASSVWVNTGELFF. The chain couples TRBV2 to TRBJ2-2; a confident D gene designation cannot be given. The germline V gene sets CDR1 to SNHLY and CDR2 to FYNNEI. The CDR3 measures 14 amino acids from cysteine to phenylalanine. The sequence is cut down to CDR3 DNA, 42 bases in frame from base 1. The germline ends are 8 bases apart after V is trimmed by 4 bases and J by 2 bases.